This entry concerns a single TCR delta chain. Its specificity is unknown. The CDR3 has 22 amino acids. Germline values: CDR1 GEAIGNYY, CDR2 EKD. Unmatched junction bases numbered 29, after V lost 9 bases and J lost 0 bases. Sequences come from RNA converted to cDNA by reverse transcription. Multiplex PCR used pooled V-gene forward primers and a constant-region reverse primer to amplify CDR3s. TCRdb re-called the multiplex PCR reads via CATT. The sample yields about 75,000 delta-chain clones, approximately 37% seen once. These data belong to a study of Vδ1+ human thymocytes. Study results and caveats: In the thymus, TRG and TRD repertoires looked highly polyclonal with Gaussian CDR3 lengths.

Sequenced sample: Vdelta1+ gamma-delta thymocytes from the thymus. As for subset: FACS-sorted CD3+ TCRalphabeta- TCRVdelta1+ TCRVdelta2- thymocytes. The clonotype originates from a boy younger than two who had congenital heart surgery. The V and J genes are TRDV2 and TRDJ1, with 11 bases identical to TRDD3. CDR3 protein: CATVSPALLGDIPGPYTDKLIF. The CDR3 region has the DNA TGTGCCACCGTTTCACCCGCCCTACTGGGGGATATCCCCGGTCCGTACACCGATAAACTCATCTTT.